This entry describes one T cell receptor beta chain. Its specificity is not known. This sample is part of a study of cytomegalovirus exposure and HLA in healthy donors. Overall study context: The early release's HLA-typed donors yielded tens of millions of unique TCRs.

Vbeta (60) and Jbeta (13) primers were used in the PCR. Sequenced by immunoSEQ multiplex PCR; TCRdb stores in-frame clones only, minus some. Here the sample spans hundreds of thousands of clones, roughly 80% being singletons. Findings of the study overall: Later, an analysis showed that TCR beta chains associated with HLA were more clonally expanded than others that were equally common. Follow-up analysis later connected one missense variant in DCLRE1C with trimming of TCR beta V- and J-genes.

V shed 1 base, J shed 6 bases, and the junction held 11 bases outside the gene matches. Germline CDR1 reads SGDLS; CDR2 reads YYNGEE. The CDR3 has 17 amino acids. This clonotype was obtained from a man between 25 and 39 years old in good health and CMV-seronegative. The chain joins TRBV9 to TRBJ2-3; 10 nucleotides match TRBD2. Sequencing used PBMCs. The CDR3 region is CASSVSTSGDPGDTQYF. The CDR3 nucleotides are TGTGCCAGCAGCGTAAGTACTAGCGGGGACCCGGGGGATACGCAGTATTTT.